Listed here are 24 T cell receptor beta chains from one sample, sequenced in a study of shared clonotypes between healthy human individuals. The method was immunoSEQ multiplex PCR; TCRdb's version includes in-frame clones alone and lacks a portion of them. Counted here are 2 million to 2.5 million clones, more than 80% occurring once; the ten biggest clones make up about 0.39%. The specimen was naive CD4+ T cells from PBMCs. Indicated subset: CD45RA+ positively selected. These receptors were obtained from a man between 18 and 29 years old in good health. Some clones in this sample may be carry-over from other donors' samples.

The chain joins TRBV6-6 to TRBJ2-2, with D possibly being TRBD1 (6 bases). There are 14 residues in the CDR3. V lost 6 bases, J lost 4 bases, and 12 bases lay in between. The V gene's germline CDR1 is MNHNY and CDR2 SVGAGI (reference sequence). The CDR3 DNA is TGTGCCAGCAGGGGAACAGGGCCCACCGGGGAGCTGTTTTTT. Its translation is CASRGTGPTGELFF.

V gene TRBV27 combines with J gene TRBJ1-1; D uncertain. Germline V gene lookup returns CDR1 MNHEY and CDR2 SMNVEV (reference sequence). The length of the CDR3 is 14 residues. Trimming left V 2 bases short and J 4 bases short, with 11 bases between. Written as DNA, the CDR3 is TGTGCCAGCAGTTTACATGCGGGATCCACTGAAGCTTTCTTT. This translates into CASSLHAGSTEAFF.

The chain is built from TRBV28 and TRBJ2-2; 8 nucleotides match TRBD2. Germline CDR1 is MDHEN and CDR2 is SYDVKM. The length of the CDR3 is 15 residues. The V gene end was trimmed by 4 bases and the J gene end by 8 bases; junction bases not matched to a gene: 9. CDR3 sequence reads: CASSSPGTSRGELFF. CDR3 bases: TGTGCCAGCAGTTCCCCCGGGACTAGTAGGGGGGAGCTGTTTTTT.

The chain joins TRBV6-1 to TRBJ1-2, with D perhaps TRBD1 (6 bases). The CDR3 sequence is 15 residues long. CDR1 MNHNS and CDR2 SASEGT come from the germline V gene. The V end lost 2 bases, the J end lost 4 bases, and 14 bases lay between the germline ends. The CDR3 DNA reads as TGTGCCAGCAGTGAAAGTCTCAACAGGGCCTATGGCTACACCTTC. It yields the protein CASSESLNRAYGYTF.

CDR3 sequence (DNA): TGCGCCAGCAGCTTGGACCAGGGTAAGCCCCAGCATTTT. It codes for CASSLDQGKPQHF. The gene calls are TRBV5-1 and TRBJ1-5, with D possibly being TRBD1 (5 bases). The CDR3 consists of 13 residues. The V gene lost 0 bases and the J gene lost 8 bases, with 9 bases spanning the gap. Per the germline V gene, CDR1 is SGHRS and CDR2 is YFSETQ. Full variable domain (rest looked up from reference TRBV5-1 and TRBJ1-5): KAGVTQTPRYLIKTRGQQVTLSCSPISGHRSVSWYQQTPGQGLQFLFEYFSETQRNKGNFPGRFSGRQFSNSRSEMNVSTLELGDSALYLCASSLDQGKPQHFGDGTRLSIL.

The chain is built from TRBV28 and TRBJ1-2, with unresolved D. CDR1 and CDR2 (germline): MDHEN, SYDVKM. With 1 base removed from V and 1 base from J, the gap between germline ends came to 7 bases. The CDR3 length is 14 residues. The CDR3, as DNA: TGTGCCAGCAGTTTATTTGCGAATAACTATGGCTACACCTTC. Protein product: CASSLFANNYGYTF.

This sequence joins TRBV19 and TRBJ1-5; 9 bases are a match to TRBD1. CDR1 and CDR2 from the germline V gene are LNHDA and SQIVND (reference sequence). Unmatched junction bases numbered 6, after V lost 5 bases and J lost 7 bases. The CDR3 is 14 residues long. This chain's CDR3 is CASSAQGAVQPQHF. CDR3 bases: TGTGCCAGTAGTGCACAGGGGGCAGTGCAGCCCCAGCATTTT.

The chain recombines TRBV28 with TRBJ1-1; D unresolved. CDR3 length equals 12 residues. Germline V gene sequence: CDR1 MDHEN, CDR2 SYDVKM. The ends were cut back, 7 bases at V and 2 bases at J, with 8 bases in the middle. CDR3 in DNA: TGTGCCAGCAACCCCGGAAACACTGAAGCTTTCTTT. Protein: CASNPGNTEAFF.

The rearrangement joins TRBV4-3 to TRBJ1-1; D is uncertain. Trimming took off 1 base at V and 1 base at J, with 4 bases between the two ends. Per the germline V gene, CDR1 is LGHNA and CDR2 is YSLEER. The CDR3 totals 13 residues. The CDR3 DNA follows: TGCGCCAGCAGCCAAGGGAGGAACACTGAAGCTTTCTTT. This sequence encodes CASSQGRNTEAFF.

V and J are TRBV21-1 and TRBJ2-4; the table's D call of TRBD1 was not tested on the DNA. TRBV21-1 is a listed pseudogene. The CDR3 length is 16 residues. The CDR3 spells CASSKDRDLAKNIQYF. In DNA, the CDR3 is TGTGCCAGCAGCAAAGACAGGGATCTAGCCAAAAACATTCAGTACTTC.

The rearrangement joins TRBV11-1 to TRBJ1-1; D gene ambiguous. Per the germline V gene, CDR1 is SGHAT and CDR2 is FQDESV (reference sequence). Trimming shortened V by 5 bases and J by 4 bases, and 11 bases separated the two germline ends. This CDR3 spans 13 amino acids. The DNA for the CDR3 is TGTGCCAGCAGCCCGTCGGGTTCCACTGAAGCTTTCTTT. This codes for CASSPSGSTEAFF.

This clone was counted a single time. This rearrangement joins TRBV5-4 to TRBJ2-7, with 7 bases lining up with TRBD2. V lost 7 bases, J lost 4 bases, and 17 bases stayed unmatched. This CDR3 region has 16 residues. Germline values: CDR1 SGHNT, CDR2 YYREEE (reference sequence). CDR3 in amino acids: CASGRREGTGGYEQYF. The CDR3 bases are TGTGCCAGCGGCCGAAGGGAGGGGACCGGGGGTTACGAGCAGTACTTC.

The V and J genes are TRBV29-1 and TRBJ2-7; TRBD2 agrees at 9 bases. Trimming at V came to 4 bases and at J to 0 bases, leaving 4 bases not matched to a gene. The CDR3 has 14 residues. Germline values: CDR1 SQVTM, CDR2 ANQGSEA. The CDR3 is CSVGSGGLSYEQYF. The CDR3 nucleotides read TGCAGCGTTGGTAGCGGGGGCCTCTCCTACGAGCAGTACTTC.

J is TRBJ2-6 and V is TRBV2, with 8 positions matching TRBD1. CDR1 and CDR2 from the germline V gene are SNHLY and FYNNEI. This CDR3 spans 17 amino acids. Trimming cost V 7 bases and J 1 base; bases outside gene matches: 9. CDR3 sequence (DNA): TGTGCCAGCACTCCGGGACAGGTGGGGTCTGGGGCCAACGTCCTGACTTTC. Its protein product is CASTPGQVGSGANVLTF.

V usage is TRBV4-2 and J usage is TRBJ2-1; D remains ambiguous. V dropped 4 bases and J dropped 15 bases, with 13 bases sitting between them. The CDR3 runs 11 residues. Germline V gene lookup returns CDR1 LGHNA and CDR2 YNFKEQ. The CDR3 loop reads CASSPKMLRFF. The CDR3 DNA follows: TGTGCCAGCAGCCCCAAGATGTTACGGTTCTTC.

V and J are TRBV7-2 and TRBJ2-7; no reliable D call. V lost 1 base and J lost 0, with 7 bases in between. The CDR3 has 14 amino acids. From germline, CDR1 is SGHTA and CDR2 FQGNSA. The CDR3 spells CASSLVRHSYEQYF. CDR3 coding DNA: TGTGCCAGCAGCTTAGTTAGGCACTCCTACGAGCAGTACTTC.

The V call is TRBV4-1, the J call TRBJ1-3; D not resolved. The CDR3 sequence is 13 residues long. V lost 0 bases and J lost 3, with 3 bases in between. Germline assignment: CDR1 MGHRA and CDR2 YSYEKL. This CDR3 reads CASSQDRGNTIYF. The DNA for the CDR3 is TGCGCCAGCAGCCAAGATCGTGGAAACACCATATATTTT.

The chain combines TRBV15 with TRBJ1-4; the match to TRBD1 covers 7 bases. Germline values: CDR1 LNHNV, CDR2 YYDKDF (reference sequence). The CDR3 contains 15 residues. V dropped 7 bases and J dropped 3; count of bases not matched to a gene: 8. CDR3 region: CATTDRGLSNEKLFF. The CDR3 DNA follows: TGTGCCACCACCGATAGGGGGCTGTCTAATGAAAAACTGTTTTTT.

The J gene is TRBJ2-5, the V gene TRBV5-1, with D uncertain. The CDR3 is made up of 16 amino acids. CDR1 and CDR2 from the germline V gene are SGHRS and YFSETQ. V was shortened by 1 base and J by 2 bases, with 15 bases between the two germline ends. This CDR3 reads CASSLTIGRPQETQYF. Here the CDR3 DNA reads TGCGCCAGCAGCTTGACTATCGGGCGACCACAAGAGACCCAGTACTTC.

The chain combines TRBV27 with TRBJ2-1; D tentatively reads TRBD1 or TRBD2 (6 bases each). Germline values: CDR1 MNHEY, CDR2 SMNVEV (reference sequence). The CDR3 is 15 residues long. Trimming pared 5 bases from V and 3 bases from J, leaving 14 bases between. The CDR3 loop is CASSPWGADYNEQFF. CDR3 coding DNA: TGTGCCAGCAGTCCCTGGGGGGCAGACTACAATGAGCAGTTCTTC.

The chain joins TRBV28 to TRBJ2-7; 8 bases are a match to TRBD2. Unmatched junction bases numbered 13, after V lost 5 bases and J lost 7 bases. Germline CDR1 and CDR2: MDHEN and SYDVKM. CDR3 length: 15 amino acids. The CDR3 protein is CASSNSGTRLWEQYF. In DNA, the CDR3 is TGTGCCAGCAGTAATAGCGGGACCCGCTTATGGGAGCAGTACTTC. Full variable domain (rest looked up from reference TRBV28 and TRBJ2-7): DVKVTQSSRYLVKRTGEKVFLECVQDMDHENMFWYRQDPGLGLRLIYFSYDVKMKEKGDIPEGYSVSREKKERFSLILESASTNQTSMYLCASSNSGTRLWEQYFGPGTRLTVT.

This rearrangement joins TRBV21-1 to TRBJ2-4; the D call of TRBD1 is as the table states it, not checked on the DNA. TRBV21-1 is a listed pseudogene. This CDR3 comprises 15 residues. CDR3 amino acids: CASSCGPLVKNIQYF. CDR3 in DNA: TGTGCCAGCAGCTGTGGGCCTCTGGTCAAAAACATTCAGTACTTC.

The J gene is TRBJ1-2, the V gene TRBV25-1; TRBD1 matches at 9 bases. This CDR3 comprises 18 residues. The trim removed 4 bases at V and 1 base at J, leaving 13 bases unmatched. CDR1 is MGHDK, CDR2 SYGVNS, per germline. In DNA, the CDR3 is TGTGCCAGCAGTGGGCGAAACATCGGACAGGGGATTAACTATGGCTACACCTTC. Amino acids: CASSGRNIGQGINYGYTF.

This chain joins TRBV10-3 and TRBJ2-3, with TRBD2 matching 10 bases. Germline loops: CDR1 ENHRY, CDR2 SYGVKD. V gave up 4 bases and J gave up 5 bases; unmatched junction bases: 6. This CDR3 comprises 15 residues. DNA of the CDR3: TGTGCCATCAGTGGCCAGCGGGAGGGATTAGATACGCAGTATTTT. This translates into CAISGQREGLDTQYF.